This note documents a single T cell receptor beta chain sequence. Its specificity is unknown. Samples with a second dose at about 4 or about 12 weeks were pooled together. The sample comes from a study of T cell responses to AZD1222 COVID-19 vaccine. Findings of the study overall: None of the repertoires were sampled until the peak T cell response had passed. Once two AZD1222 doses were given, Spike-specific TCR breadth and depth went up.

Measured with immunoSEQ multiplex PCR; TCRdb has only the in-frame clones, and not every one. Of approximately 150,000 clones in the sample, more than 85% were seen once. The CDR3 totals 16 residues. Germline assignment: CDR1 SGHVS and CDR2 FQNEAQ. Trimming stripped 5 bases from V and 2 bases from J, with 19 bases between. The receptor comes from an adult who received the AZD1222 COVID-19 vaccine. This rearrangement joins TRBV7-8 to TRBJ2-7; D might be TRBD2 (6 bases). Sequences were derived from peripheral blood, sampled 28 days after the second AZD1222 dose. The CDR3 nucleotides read TGTGCCAGCAGCCCAGCGGGTAGGGACCCTGCCTACGAGCAGTACGTC. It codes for CASSPAGRDPAYEQYV.